The 15 T cell receptor beta chains below come from one sample, sequenced in a study of blood T cell repertoires in COVID-19. Produced via immunoSEQ multiplex PCR; TCRdb's table is partial and in-frame only. The sample lists 30,000 to 35,000 clones; 70% to 85% were seen once. Sequences were obtained from peripheral blood. These receptors all stem from a woman aged 60-75 years with acute or convalescent COVID-19.

The V and J genes are TRBV9 and TRBJ2-2; 12 bases align to TRBD2. With 4 bases clipped from V and 8 bases from J, the junction kept 6 bases outside the gene matches. Germline V lookup: CDR1 SGDLS, CDR2 YYNGEE. CDR3 size: 15 residues. The DNA for the CDR3 is TGTGCCAGCAGCACCACTAGCGGGGGGACGGGGGAGCTGTTTTTT. Its translation: CASSTTSGGTGELFF.

V and J are TRBV12-3 or TRBV12-4 and TRBJ2-7; 7 nucleotides agree with TRBD2. The junction had 4 bases not matched to a gene; V was cut back by 5 bases and J by 6 bases. The CDR3 consists of 12 residues. As DNA, the CDR3 is TGTGCCAGCAGTACCCCGGGGGGCGAGCAGTACTTC. Protein: CASSTPGGEQYF.

This clone was recorded only once. V is TRBV19 and J is TRBJ1-1; D not resolved. The CDR3 sequence is 14 residues long. Germline V gene sequence: CDR1 LNHDA, CDR2 SQIVND (reference sequence). Trimming took 5 bases from V and 9 from J, leaving 19 bases between them. CDR3 DNA: TGTGCCAGTAGTGTCGCTCCGGGGAGGGAAAAAGCTTTCTTT. It codes for CASSVAPGREKAFF. The variable domain in full, completed from reference TRBV19 and TRBJ1-1, reads DGGITQSPKYLFRKEGQNVTLSCEQNLNHDAMYWYRQDPGQGLRLIYYSQIVNDFQKGDIAEGYSVSREKKESFPLTVTSAQKNPTAFYLCASSVAPGREKAFFGQGTRLTVV.

The rearrangement joins TRBV7-8 to TRBJ1-5; 7 bases are a match to TRBD1. The ends lost 5 bases at V and 3 bases at J; junction bases unmatched: 7. The CDR3 loop spans 15 amino acids. Germline lookup yields CDR1 SGHVS and CDR2 FQNEAQ. Written as DNA, the CDR3 is TGTGCCAGCAGCACACAGGGGCAGACCAATCAGCCCCAGCATTTT. Amino acids: CASSTQGQTNQPQHF.

The gene calls are TRBV9 and TRBJ2-2; TRBD1 is a possible D gene (6 bases). This CDR3 has 16 residues. Germline assignment: CDR1 SGDLS and CDR2 YYNGEE. Between the trimmed V and J ends, which lost 6 bases and 2 bases, there was a span of 17 bases. CDR3 nucleotide sequence: TGTGCCAGCACCGCCGGGACATCATTTAACACCGGGGAGCTGTTTTTT. This gives the protein CASTAGTSFNTGELFF.

In regard to this clone: This CDR3 is also generated by other DNA sequences in the sample. The genes are TRBV7-8 and TRBJ1-4, with 7 bases identical to TRBD1. J lost 7 bases, V lost 5 bases, and 4 bases had no gene match. CDR1 and CDR2 (germline): SGHVS, FQNEAQ. The CDR3 loop spans 13 amino acids. The DNA for the CDR3 is TGTGCCAGCAGCACGCGACAGGGTGAAAAACTGTTTTTT. Protein product: CASSTRQGEKLFF.

The rearrangement links TRBV13 to TRBJ2-1, with 9 bases aligning to TRBD1. The CDR3 runs 16 residues. From germline, CDR1 is PRHDT and CDR2 FYEKMQ (reference sequence). Trimming at V came to 6 bases and at J to 9 bases, leaving 15 bases not matched to a gene. This CDR3 reads CASRLQGGQGNGEQFF. CDR3 in DNA: TGTGCCAGCAGACTCCAGGGGGGACAGGGTAATGGTGAGCAGTTCTTC. The full variable domain, with the rest looked up from reference TRBV13 and TRBJ2-1, is AAGVIQSPRHLIKEKRETATLKCYPIPRHDTVYWYQQGPGQDPQFLISFYEKMQSDKGSIPDRFSAQQFSDYHSELNMSSLELGDSALYFCASRLQGGQGNGEQFFGPGTRLTVL.

J is TRBJ2-7 and V is TRBV3-1 (or the pseudogene TRBV3-2), with no clear D. The germline gives CDR1 LGHDT, CDR2 YNNKEL (reference sequence). The germline V and J ends were trimmed by 3 bases and 5 bases, with 11 bases remaining between them. CDR3 length equals 13 residues. This CDR3 is CASSQRGQNEQYF. The CDR3 nucleotides read TGTGCCAGCAGCCAGAGAGGCCAAAACGAGCAGTACTTC.

This clone is a singleton in its sample. This chain uses TRBV15 with TRBJ2-2; 11 nucleotides line up with TRBD2. The CDR3 extends over 18 amino acids. V was pared by 0 bases and J by 1 base, with 4 bases of the junction left unmatched. Per germline, CDR1 LNHNV and CDR2 YYDKDF (reference sequence). As DNA, the CDR3 is TGTGCCACCAGCAGAGATCGTAGCGGGGGGGTGAACACCGGGGAGCTGTTTTTT. This sequence encodes CATSRDRSGGVNTGELFF.

The CDR3 DNA is TGTGCCAGCAGTGGAATGAGCCCCACAGATACGCAGTATTTT. It codes for CASSGMSPTDTQYF. The chain uses TRBV2 and TRBJ2-3, with D unresolved. V lost 4 bases and J lost 2, with 10 bases in between. Germline CDR1 and CDR2: SNHLY and FYNNEI. The CDR3 is 14 residues long.

This clone appeared once. The CDR3 region is CASSRVADTQYF. CDR3 nucleotides: TGTGCCAGTAGTAGAGTCGCAGATACGCAGTATTTT. The rearrangement uses TRBV19 and TRBJ2-3, with no clear D. This CDR3 region has 12 residues. The V and J ends lost 4 bases and 4 bases respectively, with 6 bases between them. Per the germline V gene, CDR1 is LNHDA and CDR2 is SQIVND (reference sequence).

The chain is built from TRBV5-4 and TRBJ1-1; D remains unclear. Germline V lookup: CDR1 SGHNT, CDR2 YYREEE (reference sequence). CDR3 length: 14 amino acids. Trimming removed 2 bases at V and 4 bases at J, with 12 bases between. CDR3 loop: CASSLSDPGTEAFF. In nucleotides, the CDR3 is TGTGCCAGCAGCTTATCAGATCCGGGCACTGAAGCTTTCTTT. Looking up the rest from reference TRBV5-4 and TRBJ1-1 gives the full variable domain: ETGVTQSPTHLIKTRGQQVTLRCSSQSGHNTVSWYQQALGQGPQFIFQYYREEENGRGNFPPRFSGLQFPNYSSELNVNALELDDSALYLCASSLSDPGTEAFFGQGTRLTVV.

The chain uses TRBV2 and TRBJ1-5; 10 bases match TRBD1. This CDR3 is 17 amino acids long. Germline V gene lookup returns CDR1 SNHLY and CDR2 FYNNEI. With 1 base clipped from V and 6 bases from J, the junction kept 9 bases outside the gene matches. CDR3 coding DNA: TGTGCCAGCAGTGAAGTTCGGGACAGGGGTATGAGTCAGCCCCAGCATTTT. Translated, it gives CASSEVRDRGMSQPQHF.

The chain combines TRBV5-4 with TRBJ1-2; D uncertain. Trimming left V 0 bases short and J 8 bases short, with 14 bases between. The V gene's germline CDR1 is SGHNT and CDR2 YYREEE (reference sequence). The CDR3 runs to 14 residues. CDR3 in DNA: TGTGCCAGCAGCTTGGCCTGGTGGGAGGGAGGCTACACCTTC. Protein product: CASSLAWWEGGYTF. Combining the CDR3 with reference TRBV5-4 and TRBJ1-2 gives the whole variable domain ETGVTQSPTHLIKTRGQQVTLRCSSQSGHNTVSWYQQALGQGPQFIFQYYREEENGRGNFPPRFSGLQFPNYSSELNVNALELDDSALYLCASSLAWWEGGYTFGSGTRLTVV.

The V call is TRBV18, the J call TRBJ2-1, with 8 bases aligning to TRBD1. V gave up 3 bases and J gave up 4 bases; unmatched junction bases: 5. CDR3 length: 15 residues. CDR1 and CDR2 (germline): KGHSH, LQKENI. This CDR3 reads CASSPPGQEYNEQFF. In nucleotides, the CDR3 is TGTGCCAGCTCACCGCCGGGACAGGAGTACAATGAGCAGTTCTTC.